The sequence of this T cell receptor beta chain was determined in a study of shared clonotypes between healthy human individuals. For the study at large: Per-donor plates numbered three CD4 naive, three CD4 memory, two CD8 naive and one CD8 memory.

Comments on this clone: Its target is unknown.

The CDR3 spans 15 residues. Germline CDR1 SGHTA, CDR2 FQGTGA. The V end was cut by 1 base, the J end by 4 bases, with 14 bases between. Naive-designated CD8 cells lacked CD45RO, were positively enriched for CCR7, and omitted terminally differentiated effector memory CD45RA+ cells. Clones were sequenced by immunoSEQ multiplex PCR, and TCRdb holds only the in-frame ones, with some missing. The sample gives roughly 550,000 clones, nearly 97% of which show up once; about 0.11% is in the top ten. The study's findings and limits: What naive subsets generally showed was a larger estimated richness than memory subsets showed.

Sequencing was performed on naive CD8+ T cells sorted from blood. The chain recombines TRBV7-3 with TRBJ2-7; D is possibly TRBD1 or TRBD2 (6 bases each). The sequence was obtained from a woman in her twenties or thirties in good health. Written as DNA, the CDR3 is TGTGCCAGCAGCTTAAGCGGAGGGGGAAGGTACGAGCAGTACTTC. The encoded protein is CASSLSGGGRYEQYF.